The T cell receptor (beta chain) described here comes from a study of blood T cell repertoires in COVID-19. The wider study: Specimens from acute and convalescent COVID-19 originated in the United States, Italy and Spain. PBMCs, B-cell-depleted T cells, or T cells were the source of the cDNA or gDNA that made up the material.

As processed by the authors: From reference gene primer amplification, estimates of nucleated cell counts were derived. Using immunoSEQ multiplex PCR, the repertoire was profiled, and TCRdb retains in-frame clones only, with some absent. The DNA was the basis for D and trimming; V, J and clone size are from that table. The data contain 200,000 to 300,000 clones, about 86% of them singletons. V lost 3 bases, J lost 2 bases, and 6 bases stayed unmatched. The germline CDR1 and CDR2 sequences are KGHSH and LQKENI. CDR3 length: 15 amino acids. In this sample, this clone turned up once. This sequence was found in a woman aged 80 or older with acute or convalescent COVID-19. The rearrangement joins TRBV18 to TRBJ2-5; 7 bases are shared with TRBD1. Sequenced: peripheral blood. Written as DNA, the CDR3 is TGTGCCAGCTCACCGCGACAGGGTCCACAAGAGACCCAGTACTTC. Translation: CASSPRQGPQETQYF.